Below are 28 T cell receptor beta chains sequenced from a single sample in a study of blood T cells in healthy people across ages. Sample-barcoded 5' priming and a J-beta primer mix drove a second PCR of 7 to 11 cycles. MiXCR, run by TCRdb on the 5' RACE reads, gives a single entry per CDR3 protein. The data show about a million distinct CDR3 sequences, around 46% seen once. The sample taken for sequencing was blood. Every receptor here comes from a man younger than 45 in good health.

The gene calls are TRBV7-8 and TRBJ2-6; D not certain. Germline V CDR1 and CDR2: SGHVS, FQNEAQ. This CDR3 has 16 residues. Trimming shortened V by 2 bases and J by 1 base, and 9 bases separated the two germline ends. Here the CDR3 reads CASSLFPGSGANVLTF. In nucleotides, the CDR3 is TGTGCCAGCAGCTTATTCCCTGGGTCTGGGGCCAACGTCCTGACTTTC.

This clonotype was seen a handful of times. V is TRBV6-5 and J is TRBJ2-7; weak D call: TRBD2 (5 bases). The DNA end is more similar to TRBJ2-5, so the J call may be wrong. In germline, CDR1 is MNHEY, CDR2 SVGAGI. The CDR3 totals 13 residues. CDR3 region: CASSYSEEQTQYF. The CDR3 DNA reads as TGTGCCAGCAGTTACTCGGAGGAGCAGACCCAGTACTTC.

This clonotype was seen more than once but under ten times. The gene calls are TRBV29-1 and TRBJ2-7; 7 bases are a match to TRBD1. The CDR3 covers 14 residues. V dropped 5 bases and J dropped 2; count of bases not matched to a gene: 9. Germline CDR1 SQVTM, CDR2 ANQGSEA. For the CDR3, the DNA is TGCAGCGTTTTAACCGACAGGGCCCCCTACGAGCAGTACTTC. Translated: CSVLTDRAPYEQYF.

With regard to this clonotype: Germline and junction disagree at one end, which may indicate a read error. The chain recombines TRBV7-2 with TRBJ2-4; 7 bases are a match to TRBD2. The CDR3 length is 15 residues. Germline loops: CDR1 SGHTA, CDR2 FQGNSA. Written as DNA, the CDR3 is TGTGCCAGTAGCTCGCCGGGGGGAGCTTCAAAAATTCAGTACTTC. Its translation is CASSSPGGASKIQYF.

The rearrangement joins TRBV5-6 to TRBJ2-1; D is ambiguous. Trimming pared 0 bases from V and 7 bases from J, leaving 11 bases between. Germline loops: CDR1 SGHDT, CDR2 YYEEEE. This CDR3 is 14 amino acids long. CDR3 DNA sequence: TGTGCCAGCAGCTTGGCCCTCTTGGAGAATGAGCAGTTCTTC. This encodes CASSLALLENEQFF.

Only a few counts were recorded for this clonotype. The rearrangement links TRBV7-8 to TRBJ2-4; 9 bases are a match to TRBD1. The end of the DNA fits TRBJ2-7 better, so the J call may be wrong. Germline V gene data show CDR1 as SGHVS and CDR2 as FQNEAQ. This CDR3 spans 18 amino acids. CDR3 loop: CASSLSRGVSDRGYEQYF. In DNA form, the CDR3 reads TGTGCCAGCAGCTTATCCCGTGGGGTTAGCGACAGGGGGTACGAGCAGTACTTC.

The gene calls are TRBV6-6 and TRBJ2-3, with 9 bases aligning to TRBD1. CDR3 length: 15 residues. V lost 7 bases to trimming and J lost 1 base; unmatched junction nucleotides: 6. The germline gives CDR1 MNHNY, CDR2 SVGAGI (reference sequence). As DNA, the CDR3 is TGTGCCAGCAACCTCCGGGACAGGGGCACAGATACGCAGTATTTT. Protein: CASNLRDRGTDTQYF.

On this clonotype itself: A junction end diverges from the germline sequence, so it may reflect a read error. The chain has TRBV15 and TRBJ2-3; TRBD1 matches at 7 bases. Per the germline V gene, CDR1 is LNHNV and CDR2 is YYDKDF (reference sequence). This CDR3 region has 17 residues. This CDR3 reads CAASRAFRDSFTDTQYF. The CDR3 DNA sequence: TGTGCCGCCAGCAGAGCTTTCCGGGACAGCTTCACAGATACGCAGTATTTT.

This sequence joins TRBV2 and TRBJ1-4; no reliable D call. The CDR3 runs 13 residues. Germline CDR1 reads SNHLY; CDR2 reads FYNNEI. Trimming stripped 4 bases from V and 5 bases from J, with 8 bases between. CDR3 nucleotides: TGTGCCAGCAGTGTAGTCGAAAATGAAAAACTGTTTTTT. This encodes CASSVVENEKLFF.

The rearrangement joins TRBV20-1 to TRBJ2-7, with D tentatively TRBD2 (5 bases). Trimming took off 1 base at V and 6 bases at J, with 10 bases between the two ends. Germline V gives CDR1 DFQATT, CDR2 SNEGSKA (reference sequence). This CDR3 has 12 residues. The CDR3 nucleotides read TGCAGTGCTAGAGTTAAAGGGAGCGAGCAGTACTTC. Its protein is CSARVKGSEQYF.

The genes are TRBV19 and TRBJ1-2; D not certain. Germline values: CDR1 LNHDA, CDR2 SQIVND (reference sequence). Between the trimmed V and J ends, which lost 1 base and 2 bases, there was a span of 5 bases. CDR3 size: 13 residues. CDR3 sequence reads: CASSIVPNYGYTF. The CDR3 region has the DNA TGTGCCAGTAGTATAGTGCCGAACTATGGCTACACCTTC.

This clonotype was counted between two and nine times. The gene calls are TRBV5-1 and TRBJ2-6, with D hard to call. Germline CDR1 SGHRS, CDR2 YFSETQ. The CDR3 totals 13 residues. The germline V and J ends were trimmed by 0 bases and 4 bases, with 2 bases remaining between them. CDR3 coding DNA: TGCGCCAGCAGCTTGGTGGGGGCCAACGTCCTGACTTTC. The encoded protein is CASSLVGANVLTF.

The count of this clonotype is one. The chain has TRBV27 and TRBJ2-3; TRBD2 aligns across 8 bases. Germline V lookup: CDR1 MNHEY, CDR2 SMNVEV (reference sequence). Unmatched junction bases numbered 6, after V lost 5 bases and J lost 2 bases. CDR3 size: 15 residues. The CDR3 region has the DNA TGTGCCAGCAGTAGAGCGGGGGCCTACACAGATACGCAGTATTTT. It specifies CASSRAGAYTDTQYF.

This clonotype was seen only once. The chain carries TRBV19 and TRBJ2-2; perhaps TRBD1 as D (6 bases). The CDR3 totals 15 residues. Germline values: CDR1 LNHDA, CDR2 SQIVND (reference sequence). Between the trimmed V and J ends, which lost 3 bases and 4 bases, there was a span of 12 bases. The CDR3 protein is CASSIRQGITGELFF. DNA for the CDR3: TGTGCCAGTAGTATTAGGCAGGGGATCACCGGGGAGCTGTTTTTT.

The V call is TRBV7-6, the J call TRBJ2-1; 9 nucleotides line up with TRBD1. The V segment lost 5 bases and the J segment 2 bases; nucleotides outside the gene matches: 22. This CDR3 has 21 amino acids. Looked up from germline, CDR1 is SGHVS and CDR2 is FNYEAQ. DNA of the CDR3: TGTGCCAGCAGCGGACAGGAGGGGGGACAGGGAAGTTTATATACCTACAATGAGCAGTTCTTC. Protein: CASSGQEGGQGSLYTYNEQFF.

The V call is TRBV9, the J call TRBJ2-7; a possible D gene is TRBD2 (6 bases). V was shortened by 3 bases and J by 6 bases, with 19 bases between the two germline ends. The CDR3 extends over 15 amino acids. Germline CDR1 reads SGDLS; CDR2 reads YYNGEE. In DNA, the CDR3 is TGTGCCAGCAGCGAAACTACCTCGGACGGGAGCGAGCAGTACTTC. As protein: CASSETTSDGSEQYF.

The gene calls are TRBV27 and TRBJ2-2; D is perhaps TRBD1 (6 bases). V lost 2 bases, J lost 1 base, and 11 bases lay in between. There are 16 residues in the CDR3. CDR1 MNHEY and CDR2 SMNVEV come from the germline V gene (reference sequence). The CDR3 region is CASSLRRQVNTGELFF. The DNA for the CDR3 is TGTGCCAGCAGTTTACGGAGACAGGTGAACACCGGGGAGCTGTTTTTT.

The chain joins TRBV3-1 to TRBJ2-5; 7 bases are a match to TRBD2. The CDR3 consists of 16 residues. The germline V gene has CDR1 LGHDT and CDR2 YNNKEL (reference sequence). After removal of 0 bases from V and 2 bases from J, the junction contained 6 bases not matched to a gene. Here the CDR3 DNA reads TGTGCCAGCAGCCAAGAGAGCGGGGTCGGACAAGAGACCCAGTACTTC. This codes for CASSQESGVGQETQYF.

Notes on this clonotype: Possible read error: a much larger clone is one base away. V usage is TRBV6-2 or TRBV6-3 and J usage is TRBJ2-1; TRBD1 aligns across 9 bases. This CDR3 is 15 amino acids long. CDR1 is MNHEY, CDR2 SVGEGT, per germline. The CDR3 protein is CARSSRDRAYNEQFF. The CDR3 region has the DNA TGTGCCCGCAGTTCCCGGGACAGGGCCTACAATGAGCAGTTCTTC.

This clonotype was counted a single time. This chain joins TRBV7-9 and TRBJ2-5, with 9 bases identical to TRBD1. Judging by the DNA end, TRBJ2-7 fits better; the J call may be wrong. Germline lookup yields CDR1 SEHNR and CDR2 FQNEAQ (reference sequence). The CDR3 consists of 15 residues. The CDR3 spells CASSQGGQGLDEQYF. CDR3 DNA sequence: TGTGCCAGCAGCCAAGGGGGACAGGGTTTAGACGAGCAGTACTTC.

The chain is built from TRBV25-1 and TRBJ1-2; no firm D call. Germline CDR1 MGHDK, CDR2 SYGVNS. This CDR3 contains 20 residues. Trimming removed 0 bases at V and 2 bases at J, with 25 bases between. CDR3 DNA: TGTGCCAGCAGTGAATATATCTTATGTATTAGGAGGGCGAGAAACTATGGCTACACCTTC. Its protein product is CASSEYILCIRRARNYGYTF.

This clonotype came up once. The chain recombines TRBV7-2 with TRBJ2-7; no clear D gene. V lost 2 bases to trimming and J lost 7 bases, with 9 bases between them. The CDR3 covers 12 residues. Per germline, CDR1 SGHTA and CDR2 FQGNSA. CDR3 nucleotides: TGTGCCAGCAGCTTATATGGGGATGAGCAGTACTTC. It yields the protein CASSLYGDEQYF.

This chain connects TRBV5-1 to TRBJ1-6; D call uncertain. The V end lost 0 bases, the J end lost 10 bases, and 11 bases lay between the germline ends. This CDR3 comprises 14 residues. CDR1 is SGHRS and CDR2 is YFSETQ in the germline V gene. In nucleotides, the CDR3 is TGCGCCAGCAGCTTGGATATTCGGGTATCACCCCTCCACTTT. Protein product: CASSLDIRVSPLHF.

This clonotype was observed once. One end of the junction is discordant with germline, which a read error may explain. The chain carries TRBV5-1 and TRBJ2-3; 7 bases are a match to TRBD2. The CDR3 contains 16 residues. The germline CDR1 and CDR2 sequences are SGHRS and YFSETQ. Here the CDR3 reads CASSLKSSGVSDAQYF. DNA of the CDR3: TGCGCCAGCAGCTTGAAGTCCAGCGGGGTCTCAGATGCGCAGTATTTT.

This sequence joins TRBV29-1 and TRBJ1-1; 7 bases agree with TRBD1. V lost 3 bases and J lost 11; bases outside the gene matches: 9. Germline CDR1 is SQVTM and CDR2 is ANQGSEA. The CDR3 sequence is 12 residues long. In nucleotides, the CDR3 is TGCAGCGTTGACCCCAAGACAGGGTCCGCTTTCTTT. This translates into CSVDPKTGSAFF.

A note on this clonotype: One base away lies a much larger clone, so this may be a sequencing read error. The V and J genes are TRBV6-5 and TRBJ2-3; D not resolved. The germline V gene encodes CDR1 MNHEY and CDR2 SVGAGI. The CDR3 runs to 14 residues. Here the CDR3 DNA reads TGTGCCATCAGTCCAGTGTGGGCCCCAGATACGCAGTATTTT. Its translation: CAISPVWAPDTQYF.

The chain employs TRBV4-2 and TRBJ1-6; 12 bases agree with TRBD1. Germline CDR1 LGHNA, CDR2 YNFKEQ. V dropped 1 base and J dropped 10; count of bases not matched to a gene: 2. CDR3 size: 15 residues. CDR3 nucleotide sequence: TGTGCCAGCAGCCAAGGTGGGACAGGGGGCTCACCCCTCCACTTT. Translating gives CASSQGGTGGSPLHF.

The table lists this clonotype with a few counts. CDR3 DNA sequence: TGCGCCAGCAGCCAGGACCGGGACACCCAACGGCCCAATGAGCAGTTCTTC. Translating gives CASSQDRDTQRPNEQFF. The J gene is TRBJ2-1, the V gene TRBV4-1; the D gene is possibly TRBD1 (6 bases). Trimming took 3 bases from V and 6 from J, leaving 21 bases between them. The CDR3 runs to 17 residues. Germline V gene data show CDR1 as MGHRA and CDR2 as YSYEKL.